This T cell receptor beta chain was sequenced for a study of shared clonotypes between healthy human individuals. Trimming cost V 4 bases and J 4 bases; bases outside gene matches: 5. The length of the CDR3 is 15 residues. Germline CDR1 and CDR2: MDHEN and SYDVKM. An even split of each subset's genomic DNA across several immunoSEQ plates was performed. Method: immunoSEQ multiplex PCR; TCRdb's copy keeps in-frame clones and lacks some. This sample has about 1 million clones, with 60% to 80% found just once. The TCR comes from a man between 18 and 29 years old in good health. The chain joins TRBV28 to TRBJ2-2, with 8 bases lining up with TRBD1. Source material: memory CD4+ T cells sorted from blood. The subset here: CD45RA-negative fraction. The CDR3 coding sequence is TGTGCCAGCAGTTCGACAGGGGAACGCACCGGGGAGCTGTTTTTT. Translated: CASSSTGERTGELFF.